This section outlines one TCR beta chain sequence together with its context. As yet, its antigen is unknown. The donors gave bone marrow, and they were healthy. V dropped 1 base and J dropped 4 bases, with 10 bases sitting between them. The CDR3 is 13 amino acids. Germline V gene lookup returns CDR1 GTSNPN and CDR2 SVGIG (reference sequence). These data belong to a study of cytomegalovirus exposure and HLA in healthy donors. At the level of the study: Roughly 85 million unique TCRs from HLA-typed donors made up an early data release.

Overall study results and limits: For most TCR beta V segments, an earlier analysis put the productive rate at about 87% or about 30% of the time.

The PCR made use of 60 Vbeta and 13 Jbeta primers. Libraries were prepared by immunoSEQ multiplex PCR; TCRdb keeps only in-frame clonotypes and omits some of them. The sample yields roughly 190,000 clones, around 84% seen once. The source material was PBMCs. This chain joins TRBV30 and TRBJ1-2; D is possibly TRBD1 (6 bases). This clonotype originated in a woman aged 18-35 years in good health and CMV-seronegative. CDR3 residues: CAWSEVGGYGYTF. In DNA, the CDR3 is TGTGCCTGGAGTGAGGTAGGGGGCTATGGCTACACCTTC. Combining the CDR3 with reference TRBV30 and TRBJ1-2 gives the whole variable domain SQTIHQWPATLVQPVGSPLSLECTVEGTSNPNLYWYRQAAGRGLQLLFYSVGIGQISSEVPQNLSASRPQDRQFILSSKKLLLSDSGFYLCAWSEVGGYGYTFGSGTRLTVV.